This TCR beta chain was retrieved from a study of cytomegalovirus exposure and HLA in healthy donors. In germline, CDR1 is SQVTM, CDR2 ANQGSEA. The CDR3 runs 13 residues. J lost 3 bases, V lost 7 bases, and 7 bases had no gene match. General study points: The number of N-insertions in an Asian-associated ancestry cluster was reportedly below the roughly 620-donor mean in a later analysis.

As regards this clone: No antigen is known for it.

PCR used 60 Vbeta primers and 13 Jbeta primers. Assay: immunoSEQ multiplex PCR; the TCRdb copy retains only in-frame clones and omits some. The sample consists of around 150,000 clones, around three quarters of them appearing once. This TCR derives from a man aged 40-49 years in good health and CMV-seropositive. Input material: PBMCs. The genes are TRBV29-1 and TRBJ1-2; 8 positions match TRBD1. CDR3 DNA: TGCAGCGCCTTGGACAGGGCGGACTATGGCTACACCTTC. Translating gives CSALDRADYGYTF.